These 18 T cell receptor beta chains share one sample of origin, sequenced in a study of response to subunit inactivated influenza vaccine. From the RT-PCR reads, TCRdb called clonotypes with MiXCR, one entry per CDR3 protein. The sample contains approximately 300,000 distinct CDR3 sequences, over 20% of which appear only once. The sequencing used PBMCs from blood, collected roughly 20 months after vaccination. The source is a man in his fifties or sixties who received an inactivated influenza vaccine.

Comments on this clonotype: This may come from a read error, since a much larger clone is one base off. The chain employs TRBV5-1 and TRBJ1-1; D not resolved. This CDR3 is built from 13 residues. Germline CDR1 is SGHRS and CDR2 is YFSETQ. The CDR3: CTSSLDRRTEAFF. The CDR3 coding sequence is TGCACCAGCAGCTTGGATCGGAGGACTGAAGCTTTCTTT.

The sample holds a few counts of this clonotype. CDR3: CSVEDRRGAHGYTF. The CDR3, as DNA: TGCAGCGTTGAAGATCGGAGGGGTGCGCATGGCTACACCTTC. The chain recombines TRBV29-1 with TRBJ1-2; TRBD1 might be the D (5 bases). Germline-derived CDR1 and CDR2 are SQVTM and ANQGSEA. Between the trimmed V and J ends, which lost 0 bases and 6 bases, there was a span of 14 bases. The CDR3 loop spans 14 amino acids.

Of note for this clonotype: A junction boundary mismatches the germline segment, possibly from a read error. V gene TRBV7-9 combines with J gene TRBJ2-3, with TRBD2 matching 13 bases. Per germline, CDR1 SEHNR and CDR2 FQNEAQ (reference sequence). This CDR3 has 12 residues. CDR3 region: CASSSTSGRARF. For the CDR3, the DNA is TGTGCCAGCAGCTCAACTAGCGGGAGGGCCCGTTTT.

The count of this clonotype is one. This chain uses TRBV20-1 with TRBJ2-1, with TRBD2 identical over 9 bases. The CDR3 totals 15 residues. The J segment lost 4 bases and the V segment lost 0 bases, leaving 4 bases of the junction unmatched. Germline assignment: CDR1 DFQATT and CDR2 SNEGSKA (reference sequence). The DNA of the CDR3 is TGCAGTGCTAGAGAGATACTAGCGGGTTACAATGAGCAGTTCTTC. It is translated as CSAREILAGYNEQFF.

CDR3 coding DNA: TGCAGTGCCACGGGACCAAGCTACGAGCAGTACTTC. Amino acid sequence: CSATGPSYEQYF. The chain employs TRBV20-1 and TRBJ2-7, with D perhaps assigned TRBD1 or TRBD2 (5 bases each). Germline V gene lookup returns CDR1 DFQATT and CDR2 SNEGSKA (reference sequence). V dropped 6 bases and J dropped 3 bases, with 12 bases sitting between them. The CDR3 is 12 residues long.

This clonotype has just a few counts. The V call is TRBV9, the J call TRBJ2-7; D unresolved. CDR3 length equals 14 residues. Trimming removed 0 bases at V and 0 bases at J, with 7 bases between. Germline V gene data show CDR1 as SGDLS and CDR2 as YYNGEE. CDR3 residues: CASSVVSNSYEQYF. DNA for the CDR3: TGTGCCAGCAGCGTAGTCAGCAACTCCTACGAGCAGTACTTC. Complete variable domain (other parts from reference TRBV9 and TRBJ2-7): DSGVTQTPKHLITATGQRVTLRCSPRSGDLSVYWYQQSLDQGLQFLIQYYNGEERAKGNILERFSAQQFPDLHSELNLSSLELGDSALYFCASSVVSNSYEQYFGPGTRLTVT.

This chain links TRBV20-1 with TRBJ1-5; D is undetermined. Germline V gene sequence: CDR1 DFQATT, CDR2 SNEGSKA (reference sequence). The CDR3 loop spans 13 amino acids. V lost 0 bases, J lost 4 bases, and 7 bases lay in between. This CDR3 reads CSARDTINQPQHF. The CDR3 region has the DNA TGCAGTGCTAGAGATACGATTAATCAGCCCCAGCATTTT.

In this sample, this clonotype turned up a few times. V and J are TRBV5-1 and TRBJ2-3; 8 bases are a match to TRBD1. The CDR3 loop spans 15 amino acids. V gave up 4 bases and J gave up 2 bases; unmatched junction bases: 6. The germline V gene encodes CDR1 SGHRS and CDR2 YFSETQ. DNA for the CDR3: TGCGCCAGCAGCCCCGACAGGGGAAACACAGATACGCAGTATTTT. It encodes CASSPDRGNTDTQYF.

This sequence joins TRBV6-2 or TRBV6-3 and TRBJ1-6; D unresolved. V was trimmed by 2 bases and J by 9 bases, leaving 11 bases between them. The CDR3 length is 14 residues. Per the germline V gene, CDR1 is MNHEY and CDR2 is SVGEGT. CDR3 protein: CASSYDPVSSPLHF. CDR3 bases: TGTGCCAGCAGTTACGACCCTGTGTCTTCACCCCTCCACTTT.

The chain has TRBV7-2 and TRBJ1-5; no clear D. Trimming pared 5 bases from V and 2 bases from J, leaving 16 bases between. Germline CDR1 is SGHTA and CDR2 is FQGNSA. This CDR3 is built from 16 residues. The CDR3 loop is CASSLNPLGGNQPQHF. The CDR3 nucleotides read TGTGCCAGCAGCCTAAACCCCTTGGGTGGCAATCAGCCCCAGCATTTT.

The chain recombines TRBV13 with TRBJ2-5, with TRBD1 identical over 8 bases. V lost 1 base, J lost 2 bases, and 6 bases stayed unmatched. Germline lookup yields CDR1 PRHDT and CDR2 FYEKMQ (reference sequence). This CDR3 has 16 amino acids. CDR3 in amino acids: CASSLAPDRVQETQYF. In DNA, the CDR3 is TGTGCCAGCAGCTTAGCCCCGGACAGGGTACAAGAGACCCAGTACTTC.

In this sample, this clonotype turned up many times. The chain is built from TRBV2 and TRBJ1-2, with D unclear. This CDR3 has 13 residues. Germline V gene data show CDR1 as SNHLY and CDR2 as FYNNEI. The V end was cut by 3 bases, the J end by 4 bases, with 9 bases between. In DNA form, the CDR3 reads TGTGCCAGCAGTGAGGCGGGCCCCTATGGCTACACCTTC. This codes for CASSEAGPYGYTF. Based on the CDR3 plus reference TRBV2 and TRBJ1-2, the full variable domain is EPEVTQTPSHQVTQMGQEVILRCVPISNHLYFYWYRQILGQKVEFLVSFYNNEISEKSEIFDDQFSVERPDGSNFTLKIRSTKLEDSAMYFCASSEAGPYGYTFGSGTRLTVV.

The chain employs TRBV7-3 and TRBJ2-1, with D tentatively TRBD1 (6 bases). CDR3 length: 15 amino acids. Trimming removed 4 bases at V and 0 bases at J, with 10 bases between. CDR1 and CDR2 from the germline V gene are SGHTA and FQGTGA. The CDR3, as DNA: TGTGCCAGCAGCTACCAGGGGTCCTCCTACAATGAGCAGTTCTTC. It encodes CASSYQGSSYNEQFF.

In its sample, this clonotype was seen many times. This sequence joins TRBV20-1 and TRBJ2-5, with 10 bases identical to TRBD1. The V gene's germline CDR1 is DFQATT and CDR2 SNEGSKA (reference sequence). Unmatched junction bases numbered 12, after V lost 6 bases and J lost 5 bases. The CDR3 runs 15 residues. The CDR3 DNA reads as TGCAGTGCGCAAATACCGGGACAGGGGTCCGAGACCCAGTACTTC. This encodes CSAQIPGQGSETQYF.

This clonotype was seen more than once but under ten times. This sequence joins TRBV5-1 and TRBJ2-7; perhaps TRBD1 as D (6 bases). Germline CDR1 is SGHRS and CDR2 is YFSETQ. The CDR3 totals 14 residues. Between the trimmed V and J ends, which lost 0 bases and 7 bases, there was a span of 14 bases. In DNA form, the CDR3 reads TGCGCCAGCAGCTTGGCCTACAGGGCTCGGGAGCAGTACTTC. Translating gives CASSLAYRAREQYF.

This sequence joins TRBV7-6 and TRBJ2-3, with 14 positions matching TRBD2. Trimming removed 4 bases from V and 0 bases from J; junction bases left unmatched: 9. The length of the CDR3 is 19 residues. CDR1 is SGHVS, CDR2 FNYEAQ, per germline. The CDR3: CASSSRLAGGTASTDTQYF. The CDR3 coding sequence is TGTGCCAGCAGCTCACGACTAGCGGGGGGGACAGCTAGCACAGATACGCAGTATTTT.

The gene calls are TRBV4-3 and TRBJ2-4, with 9 bases fitting TRBD2. CDR1 is LGHNA and CDR2 is YSLEER in the germline V gene. Unmatched junction bases numbered 10, after V lost 0 bases and J lost 1 base. This CDR3 has 19 residues. The CDR3 nucleotides are TGCGCCAGCAGCCAAGAGCCTAGCGGGGCGACAGGCGCCAAAAACATTCAGTACTTC. It is translated as CASSQEPSGATGAKNIQYF.

In DNA form, the CDR3 reads TGTGCCAGCAGCGTAGCTGGTAACTCTGGAAACACCATATATTTT. Protein sequence: CASSVAGNSGNTIYF. V and J are TRBV9 and TRBJ1-3; D gene uncertain. The germline V gene encodes CDR1 SGDLS and CDR2 YYNGEE. CDR3 length: 15 residues. The V gene lost 0 bases and the J gene lost 0 bases, with 7 bases spanning the gap.